The 31 T cell receptor beta chains reported below all come from one sample, sequenced in a study of long-term antiretroviral therapy in people with HIV. immunoSEQ v3.0 was run at survey level. Sequencing used immunoSEQ multiplex PCR; TCRdb keeps in-frame clones, though not all of them. The sample includes 20,000 to 30,000 clones, around 80% seen only once; the top ten take 8% to 10%. The material sequenced was unsorted PBMCs, taken 1.2 years after starting antiretroviral therapy. Source of these receptors: a woman in her 40s with HIV.

In this sample, this clone turned up a few times. The genes are TRBV10-1 and TRBJ2-1; D is possibly TRBD1 (6 bases). The germline V and J ends were trimmed by 8 bases and 4 bases, with 9 bases remaining between them. CDR1 and CDR2 (germline): WNHNN, SYGVQD (reference sequence). The CDR3 sequence is 12 residues long. The CDR3 loop reads CASPGQYNEQFF. The CDR3 nucleotides read TGCGCCAGCCCCGGACAGTACAATGAGCAGTTCTTC.

The V and J genes are TRBV29-1 and TRBJ1-4; the match to TRBD1 covers 8 bases. J gave up 7 bases and V 6 bases, and 4 bases lay outside the gene matches. Germline V gene sequence: CDR1 SQVTM, CDR2 ANQGSEA. The CDR3 loop spans 12 amino acids. The CDR3 loop is CSVAGTGEKLFF. The CDR3 nucleotides read TGCAGCGTCGCCGGGACAGGTGAAAAACTGTTTTTT.

This clone appeared a few times. This chain uses TRBV11-3 with TRBJ2-7; D is ambiguous. Deletions cut 0 bases from V and 7 bases from J, with 10 bases between. CDR1 is SGHNT and CDR2 is YENEEA in the germline V gene. The CDR3 is 13 residues long. The CDR3 spells CASSLERWDEQYF. For the CDR3, the DNA is TGTGCCAGCAGCTTAGAGCGGTGGGATGAGCAGTACTTC.

The CDR3: CASSQYKGSSGANVLTF. The CDR3 DNA reads TGTGCCAGCAGCCAATATAAAGGGAGCTCTGGGGCCAACGTCCTGACTTTC. The chain links TRBV14 to TRBJ2-6; a possible D gene is TRBD2 (5 bases). There are 17 residues in the CDR3. Deletions cut 2 bases from V and 0 bases from J, with 11 bases between. The germline CDR1 and CDR2 sequences are SGHDN and FVKESK.

CDR3 coding DNA: TGCGCCAGCAGCCAAGAAGAGCGGATTGAGCAGTTCTTC. Amino acids: CASSQEERIEQFF. J is TRBJ2-1 and V is TRBV4-1, with a possible D match to TRBD2 (5 bases). Germline V gene data show CDR1 as MGHRA and CDR2 as YSYEKL. This CDR3 comprises 13 residues. Trimming took off 0 bases at V and 9 bases at J, with 9 bases between the two ends.

The table lists this clone with a count of one. The chain has TRBV11-2 and TRBJ2-1, with D uncertain. The CDR3 is 15 amino acids. The V and J ends lost 5 bases and 0 bases respectively, with 11 bases between them. Germline values: CDR1 SGHAT, CDR2 FQNNGV. The CDR3 DNA reads TGTGCCAGCAGCCCCCTGGAAAGCTCCTACAATGAGCAGTTCTTC. Encoded protein: CASSPLESSYNEQFF.

This chain uses TRBV7-8 with TRBJ1-6; D ambiguous. V gave up 0 bases and J gave up 6 bases, with 12 bases separating them. CDR1 is SGHVS, CDR2 FQNEAQ, per germline. The CDR3 contains 16 residues. The CDR3 DNA sequence: TGTGCCAGCAGCTTAGCGCTTGACGGCCTTAATTCACCCCTCCACTTT. Its translation: CASSLALDGLNSPLHF.

The rearrangement joins TRBV28 to TRBJ2-7; 10 bases align to TRBD2. CDR1 is MDHEN, CDR2 SYDVKM, per germline. The V segment lost 8 bases and the J segment 2 bases; nucleotides outside the gene matches: 9. This CDR3 has 15 residues. CDR3 residues: CASEKLAGATYEQYF. CDR3 nucleotides: TGTGCCAGCGAAAAGCTAGCGGGAGCTACCTACGAGCAGTACTTC.

V and J are TRBV7-2 and TRBJ1-5; unclear D gene. This CDR3 is 12 amino acids long. The V end lost 5 bases, the J end lost 4 bases, and 6 bases lay between the germline ends. Germline CDR1 is SGHTA and CDR2 is FQGNSA. The CDR3 reads CASSEANQPQHF. CDR3 DNA sequence: TGTGCCAGCAGCGAGGCAAATCAGCCCCAGCATTTT.

This clone appeared a few times. V and J are TRBV27 and TRBJ1-2; the D gene is possibly TRBD1 (6 bases). Germline-derived CDR1 and CDR2 are MNHEY and SMNVEV (reference sequence). With 4 bases removed from V and 7 bases from J, the gap between germline ends came to 22 bases. The CDR3 loop spans 16 amino acids. CDR3 nucleotide sequence: TGTGCCAGCAGTTCGTCTCAGGGGCCTAACTACTCTGGCTACACCTTC. Protein: CASSSSQGPNYSGYTF.

The chain couples TRBV2 to TRBJ2-1, with D unresolved. Trimming pared 8 bases from V and 2 bases from J, leaving 7 bases between. The V gene's germline CDR1 is SNHLY and CDR2 FYNNEI. The CDR3 is made up of 12 amino acids. DNA for the CDR3: TGTGCCAGCGACGAGGCCTACAATGAGCAGTTCTTC. Encoded protein: CASDEAYNEQFF.

This rearrangement joins TRBV5-1 to TRBJ1-2; D unclear. This CDR3 region has 14 residues. The V gene's germline CDR1 is SGHRS and CDR2 YFSETQ. The V end lost 0 bases, the J end lost 7 bases, and 13 bases lay between the germline ends. This chain's CDR3 is CASSLVVGEGGYTF. DNA for the CDR3: TGCGCCAGCAGCTTGGTGGTGGGTGAGGGTGGCTACACCTTC.

This chain connects TRBV6-1 to TRBJ1-2; no firm D call. V lost 1 base and J 4 bases, leaving 16 bases between the germline ends. CDR3 length: 16 residues. CDR1 and CDR2 (germline): MNHNS, SASEGT. CDR3 protein: CASSEEERGRLYGYTF. As DNA, the CDR3 is TGTGCCAGCAGTGAAGAGGAGCGAGGCAGGCTCTATGGCTACACCTTC.

V usage is TRBV11-2 and J usage is TRBJ2-7; no definite D call. The ends were cut back, 5 bases at V and 3 bases at J, with 17 bases in the middle. This CDR3 has 15 amino acids. In germline, CDR1 is SGHAT, CDR2 FQNNGV. CDR3 region: CASSRWFVRDYEQYF. The CDR3 DNA reads TGTGCCAGCAGCCGCTGGTTTGTCCGCGACTACGAGCAGTACTTC.

This chain uses TRBV10-2 with TRBJ2-1, with 7 bases that match TRBD2. V shed 11 bases, J shed 0 bases, and the junction held 4 bases outside the gene matches. Germline V gene lookup returns CDR1 WSHSY and CDR2 SAAADI. The CDR3 has 13 amino acids. The CDR3 loop reads CAARGSSYNEQFF. The CDR3 DNA sequence: TGCGCCGCGCGCGGGAGCTCCTACAATGAGCAGTTCTTC.

This chain joins TRBV18 and TRBJ2-7; D may be TRBD2 (6 bases). Germline V gene lookup returns CDR1 KGHSH and CDR2 LQKENI. Trimming pared 3 bases from V and 5 bases from J, leaving 11 bases between. The CDR3 contains 13 residues. The CDR3 bases are TGTGCCAGCTCACCCACCTGGGGGGACGAGCAGTACTTC. As protein: CASSPTWGDEQYF.

The rearrangement links TRBV6-4 to TRBJ2-3; D is ambiguous. CDR1 MRHNA and CDR2 SNTAGT come from the germline V gene. CDR3 length: 14 amino acids. Trimming pared 2 bases from V and 0 bases from J, leaving 6 bases between. CDR3 coding DNA: TGTGCCAGCAGTGACGGATTTAGCACAGATACGCAGTATTTT. Amino acid sequence: CASSDGFSTDTQYF.

The chain's CDR3 is CASSLGDYGYTF. The CDR3 bases are TGTGCCAGCAGCTTAGGAGACTATGGCTACACCTTC. The V and J genes are TRBV7-2 and TRBJ1-2; D ambiguous. Trimming removed 1 base from V and 3 bases from J, with 3 bases in between. CDR1 is SGHTA, CDR2 FQGNSA, per germline. CDR3 size: 12 residues. Using reference TRBV7-2 and TRBJ1-2 for the parts outside the CDR3, the full variable domain is GAGVSQSPSNKVTEKGKDVELRCDPISGHTALYWYRQSLGQGLEFLIYFQGNSAPDKSGLPSDRFSAERTGGSVSTLTIQRTQQEDSAVYLCASSLGDYGYTFGSGTRLTVV.

The CDR3 DNA reads as TGTGCCAGCAGCTTGGACAGTTGGAACACTGAAGCTTTCTTT. Amino acids: CASSLDSWNTEAFF. The gene calls are TRBV5-5 and TRBJ1-1; D gene unclear. The V gene lost 0 bases and the J gene lost 1 base, with 7 bases spanning the gap. Germline V gene sequence: CDR1 SGHKS, CDR2 YYEKEE (reference sequence). The CDR3 has 14 amino acids.

The V call is TRBV7-2, the J call TRBJ2-5; weak D call: TRBD2 (7 bases). The germline CDR1 and CDR2 sequences are SGHTA and FQGNSA. The CDR3 totals 16 residues. Trimming took 6 bases from V and 4 from J, leaving 21 bases between them. CDR3 amino acids: CASRNRPGGAGETQYF. The CDR3 DNA reads as TGTGCCAGCAGAAACCGCCCGGGGGGCGCGGGAGAGACCCAGTACTTC.

The chain carries TRBV10-3 and TRBJ1-1; D may be TRBD1 (5 bases). The CDR3 has 17 amino acids. The germline gives CDR1 ENHRY, CDR2 SYGVKD. V was trimmed by 3 bases and J by 1 base, leaving 18 bases between them. The CDR3 nucleotides read TGTGCCATCAGTGATTGGGGCAGGGAAGGGTCGAACACTGAAGCTTTCTTT. This sequence encodes CAISDWGREGSNTEAFF.

V usage is TRBV7-2 and J usage is TRBJ2-1; no clear D gene. V shed 3 bases and J shed 13 bases, with 13 bases lying between them. Germline CDR1 SGHTA, CDR2 FQGNSA. The length of the CDR3 is 12 residues. CDR3 DNA sequence: TGTGCCAGCAGCTTTATGGCAGCCGGACAGTTCTTC. It codes for CASSFMAAGQFF.

The chain employs TRBV7-9 and TRBJ1-6; D is perhaps TRBD1 (5 bases). CDR3 length: 12 amino acids. Germline V gene data show CDR1 as SEHNR and CDR2 as FQNEAQ (reference sequence). The V end was cut by 3 bases, the J end by 8 bases, with 5 bases between. CDR3 sequence reads: CASSLGDSPLHF. As DNA, the CDR3 is TGTGCCAGCAGCTTGGGGGATTCACCCCTCCACTTT.

The chain joins TRBV11-3 to TRBJ1-3; possibly TRBD1 for D (6 bases). The CDR3 loop spans 13 amino acids. V gave up 5 bases and J gave up 4 bases, with 9 bases separating them. Germline V CDR1 and CDR2: SGHNT, YENEEA. The CDR3: CASSGQFGNTIYF. DNA for the CDR3: TGTGCCAGCAGCGGACAGTTCGGAAACACCATATATTTT.

This clone came up a few times. The chain carries TRBV2 and TRBJ2-1; tentative D call: TRBD2 (6 bases). The V end lost 6 bases, the J end lost 0 bases, and 12 bases lay between the germline ends. Germline-derived CDR1 and CDR2 are SNHLY and FYNNEI. The CDR3 runs 15 residues. The CDR3 region has the DNA TGTGCCAGCAGAGTGGCGGGGAGCTCCTACAATGAGCAGTTCTTC. The encoded protein is CASRVAGSSYNEQFF.

J is TRBJ1-1 and V is TRBV25-1, with D perhaps matching TRBD1 (6 bases). Germline V gene lookup returns CDR1 MGHDK and CDR2 SYGVNS. The CDR3 totals 15 residues. Trimming took 4 bases from V and 4 from J, leaving 16 bases between them. The chain's CDR3 is CASSVGGRGATEAFF. CDR3 nucleotide sequence: TGTGCCAGCAGTGTGGGTGGCAGGGGCGCCACTGAAGCTTTCTTT.

This chain connects TRBV5-1 to TRBJ2-5; D ambiguous. The V gene's germline CDR1 is SGHRS and CDR2 YFSETQ. Trimming left V 0 bases short and J 7 bases short, with 13 bases between. The CDR3 length is 14 residues. The CDR3 coding sequence is TGCGCCAGCAGCTTGGATTCGGCCGTAGGGACCCAGTACTTC. Translation: CASSLDSAVGTQYF.

The chain is built from TRBV4-1 and TRBJ1-5, with no clear D. The germline V gene has CDR1 MGHRA and CDR2 YSYEKL. V lost 3 bases to trimming and J lost 0 bases, with 6 bases between them. CDR3 length: 14 amino acids. The CDR3 sequence is CASSHSLSNQPQHF. The CDR3, as DNA: TGCGCCAGCAGCCACTCACTTAGCAATCAGCCCCAGCATTTT.

There are a few counts of this clone. This chain connects TRBV9 to TRBJ2-7, with 8 bases identical to TRBD2. Per the germline V gene, CDR1 is SGDLS and CDR2 is YYNGEE. Unmatched junction bases numbered 7, after V lost 2 bases and J lost 3 bases. This CDR3 has 15 residues. The chain's CDR3 is CASSVSSGGFYEQYF. In DNA form, the CDR3 reads TGTGCCAGCAGCGTTTCGAGCGGGGGCTTCTACGAGCAGTACTTC.

The chain employs TRBV11-3 and TRBJ2-5, with TRBD1 matching over 7 bases. The length of the CDR3 is 16 residues. V was pared by 0 bases and J by 1 base, with 5 bases of the junction left unmatched. CDR1 is SGHNT and CDR2 is YENEEA in the germline V gene. CDR3 DNA sequence: TGTGCCAGCAGCTTAGATTCAGGGGGAAGCCAAGAGACCCAGTACTTC. Translating gives CASSLDSGGSQETQYF.

The CDR3 sequence: CASSASGWREPVDTQYF. CDR3 nucleotide sequence: TGTGCCAGCAGCGCCTCGGGGTGGCGGGAGCCAGTAGATACGCAGTATTTT. V usage is TRBV13 and J usage is TRBJ2-3; 7 positions match TRBD2. The germline gives CDR1 PRHDT, CDR2 FYEKMQ (reference sequence). This CDR3 has 17 amino acids. The V segment lost 5 bases and the J segment 5 bases; nucleotides outside the gene matches: 16.